This T cell receptor (beta chain) was captured in a study of T cell repertoires in cytomegalovirus infection. Across the whole study: CMV infection plus the matching HLA type was flagged by public TCR beta signatures. General observations from the study: CMV-specific HLA-C-restricted TCR beta clonotypes dominated the ex vivo response. CMV carriers having the relevant HLA were flagged by cumulative public TCR beta family frequency.

The V gene's germline CDR1 is MGHRA and CDR2 YSYEKL. J was trimmed by 0 bases and V by 0 bases; bases with no gene match: 11. The CDR3 sequence is 19 residues long. A remark on this clonotype: Its antigen is unidentified.

MiXCR was run by TCRdb on the reads, yielding one entry per CDR3 protein. The sample consists of about 700,000 distinct CDR3 sequences, approximately 33% of them appearing once. V and J are TRBV4-1 and TRBJ1-5; 7 nucleotides line up with TRBD1. This receptor was obtained from a human donor in good health (CMV status not recorded). Some clones in this sample may be carry-over from other donors' samples. Sequences were derived from cultured PBMCs, sampled from culture after CMV antigen stimulation. This CDR3 is CASSQDWGTATYSNQPQHF. The DNA for the CDR3 is TGCGCCAGCAGCCAAGACTGGGGGACAGCCACTTATAGCAATCAGCCCCAGCATTTT.